Included here is one T cell receptor (beta chain) sequence, with context. Which antigen it targets is not known. No base-level quality is on record; no much larger clone is a single base apart. The time point label, as the study defines it: about 28 days (+/-7) after the second vaccine dose. Because spike-specific TCR depth and breadth did not differ between the two schedules, AZD1222 recipients who got a second dose at roughly 4 weeks were pooled with those who got a second dose at roughly 12 weeks. Vaccinee samples came from UK trials COV001 and COV002, including a single-blind randomized controlled phase 2/3 trial of AZD1222 (ChAdOx1 nCoV-19) in healthy adults. For TCRbeta chain sequencing, PBMC samples from trial participants were taken at day 0 and at day 28 after the second dose. The sample belongs to a study of T cell responses to AZD1222 COVID-19 vaccine (dated by TCRdb to the early 2020s). Turning to the overall study: TCR sequencing was performed for 230 to 250 trial participants, of whom 200 to 210 were given two doses of AZD1222 and approximately 25 were given two doses of MenACWY control vaccine. Trial participants were enrolled by age into subgroups of 18-55, 56-69 and 70-plus years, and around 150, 28 and 57 TCR-sequenced participants, respectively, were included in these subgroups. Study-wide conclusions, independent of this receptor: Spike-specific TCR breadth and depth rose significantly after two AZD1222 doses compared with day 0 and with MenACWY recipients. No day 14 peak-response samples were available, so repertoires were characterized only after the peak T cell response. Epitopes outside the regions mutated in the B.1.351 and B.1.1.7 variants were reportedly recognized by nearly half of the unique spike-specific TCRs. Participants were mostly white British, with more females than males. The authors suggested clonal diversity may have been underestimated. Vaccine-associated CD4 TCRs spanned the whole spike protein, with dominant responses in regions 160-218 and 743-854. Conclusions about previously exposed vaccinees are limited, since just six or seven AZD1222 recipients were seropositive for SARS-CoV-2 at baseline. In the small 56-69-year group, the increase in depth fell short of significance, most likely because of low power.

The CDR3 regions of human TCRbeta chains were analyzed by immunosequencing. Per the source publication's procedure: Repertoire TCRs were checked for matches against a reference library of SARS-CoV-2-specific TCRs that had been generated using the MIRA antigen-specificity platform. Breadth was defined as the fraction of unique TCRs that were SARS-CoV-2-associated, and depth was defined as the fraction of total T cells that were SARS-CoV-2-associated. Each spike-specific TCR was assigned to its reactive spike region and to a CD4 or CD8 class using the MIRA data. Log10-transformed breadth and depth values were compared by one-way ANOVA with Sidak's multiple comparisons tests. TCRdb obtained this table from immuneACCESS and retained in-frame rearrangements with V and J assigned. These tables miss some clones; where compared with another copy, unresolved V genes account for less than half of the shortfall, and the remainder is unexplained. Clone size and V and J calls were adopted from that table, with D and trimming inferred from the DNA. The sample profile shows 180,000 or so clones; about nine tenths of them were found once. The ten largest make up less than 2.5% of the sample.

The receptor was derived from an adult who received the AZD1222 COVID-19 vaccine. The source material was peripheral blood, sampled 28 days after the second AZD1222 dose.

The bases read TGCGCCAGCAGTCGGGACCATTTCTACGAGCAGTACTTC. It encodes CASSRDHFYEQYF. Rearrangement joined TRBV4-1 to TRBJ2-7, with the D call tentatively TRBD1 or TRBD2, each fitting 5 bases. The germline V gene yields MGHRA for CDR1 and YSYEKL for CDR2. V is reduced by 6 bases and J by 3 bases, leaving a spacing of 12 bases between them. The CDR3 has 13 amino acids, counting the end cysteine and phenylalanine. Solely the CDR3 DNA is kept, with 39 bases framed from the first base.